This TCR beta chain stems from a study of blood T cell repertoires in COVID-19. Across the whole study: Donors in the United States, Italy and Spain gave samples during acute or convalescent COVID-19.

TCRdb's copy holds only in-frame clones and misses some; the assay was immunoSEQ multiplex PCR. The profile shows under 200,000 clones, over 70% of them singletons. Trimming took 1 base from V and 2 from J; bases not matched to a gene: 7. Germline CDR1 SGHVS, CDR2 FQNEAQ. The CDR3 runs to 16 residues. Sample: peripheral blood. The chain joins TRBV7-8 to TRBJ2-7, with 8 bases matching TRBD1. The receptor's source is a man in his 60s with active or convalescent COVID-19. The chain's CDR3 is CASSLGIRGQTYEQYF. In DNA form, the CDR3 reads TGTGCCAGCAGCTTAGGAATCAGGGGGCAGACCTACGAGCAGTACTTC.